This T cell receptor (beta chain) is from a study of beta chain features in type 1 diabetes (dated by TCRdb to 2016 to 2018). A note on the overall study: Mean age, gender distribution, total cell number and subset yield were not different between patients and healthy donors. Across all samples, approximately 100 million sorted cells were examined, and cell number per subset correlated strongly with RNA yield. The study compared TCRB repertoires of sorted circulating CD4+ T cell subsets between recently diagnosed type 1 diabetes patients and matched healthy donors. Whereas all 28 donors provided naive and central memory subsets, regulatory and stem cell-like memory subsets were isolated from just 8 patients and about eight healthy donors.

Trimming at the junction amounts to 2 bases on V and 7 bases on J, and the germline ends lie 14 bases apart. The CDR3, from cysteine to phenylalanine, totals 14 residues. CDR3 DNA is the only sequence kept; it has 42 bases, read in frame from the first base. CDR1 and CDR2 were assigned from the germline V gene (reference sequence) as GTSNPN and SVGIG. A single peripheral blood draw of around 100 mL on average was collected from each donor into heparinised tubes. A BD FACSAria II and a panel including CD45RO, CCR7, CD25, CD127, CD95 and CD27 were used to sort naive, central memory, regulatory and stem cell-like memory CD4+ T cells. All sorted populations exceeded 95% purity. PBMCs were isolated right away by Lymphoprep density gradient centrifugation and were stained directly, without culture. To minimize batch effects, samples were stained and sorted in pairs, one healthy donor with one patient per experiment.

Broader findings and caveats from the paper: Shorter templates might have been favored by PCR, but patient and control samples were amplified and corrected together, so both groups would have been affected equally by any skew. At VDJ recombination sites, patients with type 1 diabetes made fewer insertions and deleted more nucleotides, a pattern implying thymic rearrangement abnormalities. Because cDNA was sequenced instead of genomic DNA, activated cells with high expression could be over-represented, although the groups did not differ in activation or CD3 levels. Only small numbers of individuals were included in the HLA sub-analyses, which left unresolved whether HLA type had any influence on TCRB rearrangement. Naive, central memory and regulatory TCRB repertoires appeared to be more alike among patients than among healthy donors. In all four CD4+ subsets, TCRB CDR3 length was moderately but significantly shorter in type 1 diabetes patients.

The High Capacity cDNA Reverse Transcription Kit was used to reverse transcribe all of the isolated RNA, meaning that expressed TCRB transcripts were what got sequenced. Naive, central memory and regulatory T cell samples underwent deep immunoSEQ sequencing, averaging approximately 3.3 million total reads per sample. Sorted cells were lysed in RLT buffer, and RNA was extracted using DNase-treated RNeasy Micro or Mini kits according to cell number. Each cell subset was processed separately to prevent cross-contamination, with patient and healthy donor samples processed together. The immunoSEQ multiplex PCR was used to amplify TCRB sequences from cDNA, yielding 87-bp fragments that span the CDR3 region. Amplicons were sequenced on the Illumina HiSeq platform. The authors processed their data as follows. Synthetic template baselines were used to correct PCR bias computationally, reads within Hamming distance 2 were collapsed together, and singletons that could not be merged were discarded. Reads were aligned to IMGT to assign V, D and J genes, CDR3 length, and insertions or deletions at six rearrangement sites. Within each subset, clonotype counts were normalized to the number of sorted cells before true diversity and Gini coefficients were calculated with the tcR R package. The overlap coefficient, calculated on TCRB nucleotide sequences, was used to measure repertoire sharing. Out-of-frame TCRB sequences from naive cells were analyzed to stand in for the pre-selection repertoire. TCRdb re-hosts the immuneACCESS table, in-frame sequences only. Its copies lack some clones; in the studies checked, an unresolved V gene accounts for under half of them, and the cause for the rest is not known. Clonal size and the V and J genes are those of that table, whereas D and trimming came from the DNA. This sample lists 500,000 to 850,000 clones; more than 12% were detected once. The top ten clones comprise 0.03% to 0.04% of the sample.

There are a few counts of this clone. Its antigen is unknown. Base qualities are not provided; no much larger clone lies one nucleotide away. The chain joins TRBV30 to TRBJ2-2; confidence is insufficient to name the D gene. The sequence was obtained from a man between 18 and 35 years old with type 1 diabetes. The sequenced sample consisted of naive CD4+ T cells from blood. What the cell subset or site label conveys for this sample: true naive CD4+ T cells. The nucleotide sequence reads TGTGCCTGGAGTCGTGGACCCCTAAACGGGGAGCTGTTTTTT. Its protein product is CAWSRGPLNGELFF.